The 28 T cell receptor beta chains in this list originate from one sample, sequenced in a study of identical twins. TCRdb fed the 5' RACE reads into MiXCR, producing one record per CDR3 protein. The sample yields some 710,000 distinct CDR3 sequences, around 5.7% seen once. Material for sequencing was naive T cells sorted from blood. The receptors derive from a young man in good health.

This clonotype was counted many times. This chain links TRBV20-1 with TRBJ2-5, with D possibly called TRBD1 or TRBD2 (5 bases each). The CDR3 is made up of 15 amino acids. Trimming cost V 0 bases and J 6 bases, with 17 bases left between them. CDR1 and CDR2 (germline): DFQATT, SNEGSKA (reference sequence). CDR3 sequence (DNA): TGCAGTGCTAGAGAGGGGGATAGTGCCTCCCAGACCCAGTACTTC. It is translated as CSAREGDSASQTQYF.

This clonotype occurred many times. This CDR3 reads CSVVGRLRETQYF. The CDR3 region has the DNA TGCAGCGTTGTCGGCAGGTTGCGGGAGACCCAGTACTTC. This chain joins TRBV29-1 and TRBJ2-5, with D unclear. The CDR3 extends over 13 amino acids. V was shortened by 4 bases and J by 5 bases, with 14 bases between the two germline ends. Germline CDR1 and CDR2: SQVTM and ANQGSEA.

This clonotype was seen at least ten times. V usage is TRBV7-9 and J usage is TRBJ2-2; 8 bases map to TRBD1. Per the germline V gene, CDR1 is SEHNR and CDR2 is FQNEAQ (reference sequence). This CDR3 is 14 amino acids long. Losses at the gene ends were 5 bases for V and 6 bases for J; bases not matched to a gene: 5. CDR3 sequence reads: CASSAGQGSGELFF. The DNA of the CDR3 is TGTGCCAGCAGCGCAGGACAGGGTTCCGGGGAGCTGTTTTTT.

This clonotype was found many times. The J gene is TRBJ2-7, the V gene TRBV27; 9 bases align to TRBD1. Germline CDR1 MNHEY, CDR2 SMNVEV (reference sequence). The V and J ends lost 9 bases and 3 bases, in that order; junction bases with no gene match: 6. This CDR3 has 13 amino acids. CDR3 in DNA: TGTGCCAGTTTCGGACAGGGGAACTACGAGCAGTACTTC. Translating it yields CASFGQGNYEQYF.

This chain links TRBV27 with TRBJ2-7, with D unresolved. V was clipped by 0 bases and J by 0 bases, with 9 bases between them. CDR1 and CDR2 from the germline V gene are MNHEY and SMNVEV (reference sequence). The CDR3 is 15 amino acids. The CDR3 protein is CASSLSDGPSYEQYF. CDR3 nucleotide sequence: TGTGCCAGCAGTTTATCCGACGGACCCTCCTACGAGCAGTACTTC.

Details on this clonotype: Just one base apart from a much larger clone, this may be a read error. The chain recombines TRBV12-3 or TRBV12-4 with TRBJ2-3; 8 nucleotides match TRBD1. This CDR3 region has 15 residues. This CDR3 reads CPSRQKDRVSDTQYF. The CDR3 nucleotides read TGTCCCAGCAGGCAAAAGGACAGGGTTTCAGATACGCAGTATTTT.

In its sample, this clonotype was seen many times. This chain joins TRBV2 and TRBJ2-7; 11 bases agree with TRBD1. CDR1 SNHLY and CDR2 FYNNEI come from the germline V gene. The CDR3 contains 14 residues. The junction had 7 bases not matched to a gene; V was cut back by 7 bases and J by 5 bases. The DNA for the CDR3 is TGTGCCAGCATAAGGACAGGGGGCCCCAACGAGCAGTACTTC. Its translation is CASIRTGGPNEQYF.

The table lists this clonotype with many counts. V usage is TRBV12-3 or TRBV12-4 and J usage is TRBJ2-1; no reliable D call. The CDR3 loop spans 15 amino acids. V was trimmed by 2 bases and J by 0 bases, leaving 8 bases between them. The CDR3 DNA is TGTGCCAGCAGTTTACTACTCCCCTCCTACAATGAGCAGTTCTTC. It specifies CASSLLLPSYNEQFF.

The table lists this clonotype with many counts. The J gene is TRBJ2-3, the V gene TRBV5-1; D is possibly TRBD2 (6 bases). The CDR3 extends over 14 amino acids. Germline V gene data show CDR1 as SGHRS and CDR2 as YFSETQ. Deletions cut 2 bases from V and 2 bases from J, with 9 bases between. CDR3 coding DNA: TGCGCCAGCAGCTTTTCGGGACTCACAGATACGCAGTATTTT. Its translation: CASSFSGLTDTQYF.

This clonotype was seen more than once but under ten times. The rearrangement links TRBV4-2 to TRBJ2-1; 11 bases agree with TRBD2. V shed 6 bases and J 1 base; nucleotides not matched to a gene: 8. The CDR3 loop spans 17 amino acids. Per the germline V gene, CDR1 is LGHNA and CDR2 is YNFKEQ. In DNA, the CDR3 is TGTGCCAGCAGGGGTAGCGGGAGGGGTTATTCCTACAATGAGCAGTTCTTC. Amino acid sequence: CASRGSGRGYSYNEQFF.

Ten or more counts support this clonotype. This chain uses TRBV5-6 with TRBJ2-2; 10 nucleotides align to TRBD2. CDR3 length: 17 residues. J was trimmed by 6 bases and V by 0 bases; bases with no gene match: 8. The V gene's germline CDR1 is SGHDT and CDR2 YYEEEE. The CDR3 nucleotides are TGTGCCAGCAGCTTGGCCGTTCTAGCGGGAGCATCCGGGGAGCTGTTTTTT. Translating it yields CASSLAVLAGASGELFF.

This clonotype was seen many times. The genes are TRBV28 and TRBJ2-7; D may be TRBD2 (5 bases). The germline CDR1 and CDR2 sequences are MDHEN and SYDVKM. This CDR3 contains 14 residues. V shed 2 bases and J shed 7 bases, with 15 bases lying between them. The CDR3 DNA sequence: TGTGCCAGCAGTTTAGACGGGGTGAGAAGGGAGCAGTACTTC. It translates to CASSLDGVRREQYF. Variable domain in full (rest from reference TRBV28 and TRBJ2-7): DVKVTQSSRYLVKRTGEKVFLECVQDMDHENMFWYRQDPGLGLRLIYFSYDVKMKEKGDIPEGYSVSREKKERFSLILESASTNQTSMYLCASSLDGVRREQYFGPGTRLTVT.

The J gene is TRBJ2-7, the V gene TRBV14; TRBD1 matches at 8 bases. Germline V lookup: CDR1 SGHDN, CDR2 FVKESK. CDR3 length equals 15 residues. Trimming took 0 bases from V and 5 from J; bases not matched to a gene: 6. This CDR3 is CASSQDGTGKDEQYF. For the CDR3, the DNA is TGTGCCAGCAGCCAAGACGGGACAGGTAAAGACGAGCAGTACTTC.

This clonotype was counted at least ten times. The chain recombines TRBV10-3 with TRBJ1-1; TRBD1 is a possible D gene (5 bases). Germline V lookup: CDR1 ENHRY, CDR2 SYGVKD. The CDR3 loop spans 14 amino acids. Trimming pared 6 bases from V and 0 bases from J, leaving 11 bases between. As DNA, the CDR3 is TGTGCCATCAGCCCGGGACCTTTGAACACTGAAGCTTTCTTT. Translation gives CAISPGPLNTEAFF.

This clonotype was seen a handful of times. This chain links TRBV4-1 with TRBJ2-2; D uncertain. Germline CDR1 MGHRA, CDR2 YSYEKL. This CDR3 contains 21 residues. The V and J ends lost 0 bases and 0 bases respectively, with 23 bases between them. The CDR3 sequence: CASSQESEESLIYANTGELFF. The CDR3 DNA reads TGCGCCAGCAGCCAAGAAAGTGAGGAAAGCCTTATCTACGCGAACACCGGGGAGCTGTTTTTT.

In this sample, this clonotype turned up many times. The V gene is TRBV6-1, the J gene TRBJ2-7; the D is unclear. CDR3 size: 14 residues. Trimming took 6 bases from V and 5 from J, leaving 17 bases between them. The germline gives CDR1 MNHNS, CDR2 SASEGT. This chain's CDR3 is CASSPSLVIDEQYF. The CDR3 DNA reads as TGTGCCAGCAGCCCTAGTCTCGTTATAGACGAGCAGTACTTC.

This clonotype was found a few times. The chain uses TRBV11-1 and TRBJ2-2; 16 bases are a match to TRBD2. V lost 4 bases to trimming and J lost 7 bases; unmatched junction nucleotides: 9. Germline CDR1 reads SGHAT; CDR2 reads FQDESV (reference sequence). This CDR3 is built from 18 residues. CDR3 nucleotide sequence: TGTGCCAGCAGCTCCCGGGGACTAGCGGGAGGGCCGATCGGGGAGCTGTTTTTT. Translated: CASSSRGLAGGPIGELFF. The full variable domain, completed using reference TRBV11-1 and TRBJ2-2, is EAEVAQSPRYKITEKSQAVAFWCDPISGHATLYWYRQILGQGPELLVQFQDESVVDDSQLPKDRFSAERLKGVDSTLKIQPAELGDSAMYLCASSSRGLAGGPIGELFFGEGSRLTVL.

This clonotype was counted at least ten times. The chain recombines TRBV27 with TRBJ2-5, with 10 positions matching TRBD2. The CDR3 has 16 residues. Germline V gives CDR1 MNHEY, CDR2 SMNVEV (reference sequence). Trimming cost V 5 bases and J 0 bases; bases outside gene matches: 6. The CDR3 DNA is TGTGCCAGCAGTCCCGGGACTAGCGCAAACCAAGAGACCCAGTACTTC. Translated, it gives CASSPGTSANQETQYF.

The chain links TRBV24-1 to TRBJ2-5, with 7 bases lining up with TRBD2. The CDR3 loop spans 15 amino acids. CDR1 is KGHDR, CDR2 SFDVKD, per germline. J lost 0 bases, V lost 4 bases, and 4 bases had no gene match. CDR3 sequence: CATSDQGLNQETQYF. CDR3 coding DNA: TGTGCCACCAGTGACCAGGGACTAAACCAAGAGACCCAGTACTTC.

This clonotype was found a few times. The chain links TRBV11-2 to TRBJ2-5, with 11 bases that match TRBD1. Germline V gives CDR1 SGHAT, CDR2 FQNNGV. CDR3 size: 19 residues. The V segment lost 5 bases and the J segment 5 bases; nucleotides outside the gene matches: 19. The CDR3 nucleotides are TGTGCCAGCAGCCCGCTCATCCCACTGGACAGGGGGCTAAAGGAGACCCAGTACTTC. This encodes CASSPLIPLDRGLKETQYF.

The J gene is TRBJ2-5, the V gene TRBV7-2, with D perhaps TRBD1 (7 bases). This CDR3 spans 16 amino acids. The V gene lost 4 bases and the J gene lost 4 bases, with 19 bases spanning the gap. CDR1 and CDR2 (germline): SGHTA, FQGNSA. CDR3: CASSSPLQGGGETQYF. The CDR3 DNA is TGTGCCAGCAGCTCCCCCCTCCAGGGGGGCGGAGAGACCCAGTACTTC.

This clonotype was observed a few times. V and J are TRBV29-1 and TRBJ2-2; possible D gene TRBD1, 6 bases. V dropped 5 bases and J dropped 0 bases, with 10 bases sitting between them. CDR3 length: 14 residues. The V gene's germline CDR1 is SQVTM and CDR2 ANQGSEA. In DNA form, the CDR3 reads TGCAGCGTTCTAGGGACAACGAACACCGGGGAGCTGTTTTTT. Amino acid sequence: CSVLGTTNTGELFF.

In its sample, this clonotype was seen many times. The chain links TRBV12-3 or TRBV12-4 to TRBJ2-2; weak D call: TRBD1 (6 bases). This CDR3 region has 16 residues. The V end was cut by 5 bases, the J end by 5 bases, with 18 bases between. The CDR3 here is CASSRDPRGRTGELFF. Here the CDR3 DNA reads TGTGCCAGCAGTCGCGACCCCAGGGGAAGGACCGGGGAGCTGTTTTTT.

This clonotype has more than one count but fewer than ten. The chain couples TRBV4-2 to TRBJ2-5; 10 positions agree with TRBD2. The CDR3 loop spans 18 amino acids. V shed 1 base and J 0 bases; nucleotides not matched to a gene: 8. Germline CDR1 is LGHNA and CDR2 is YNFKEQ. The CDR3 here is CASSQGTSGKPYQETQYF. CDR3 sequence (DNA): TGTGCCAGCAGCCAAGGGACTAGCGGTAAACCGTACCAAGAGACCCAGTACTTC.

This clonotype has ten or more counts. V gene TRBV20-1 combines with J gene TRBJ1-5; 7 nucleotides agree with TRBD1. Germline V gene sequence: CDR1 DFQATT, CDR2 SNEGSKA (reference sequence). V shed 2 bases and J 7 bases; nucleotides not matched to a gene: 5. CDR3 length equals 13 residues. The CDR3 nucleotides read TGCAGTGCTAGATTCAGGGGGGGACAGCCCCAGCATTTT. Translating gives CSARFRGGQPQHF.

This clonotype has ten or more counts. The DNA of the CDR3 is TGTGCCATCAGTGATACCGGGACAGGGGTTCCCGGGGAGCTGTTTTTT. This codes for CAISDTGTGVPGELFF. The chain joins TRBV10-3 to TRBJ2-2; 10 bases fit TRBD1. V shed 3 bases and J 6 bases; nucleotides not matched to a gene: 7. This CDR3 has 16 residues. Germline CDR1 and CDR2: ENHRY and SYGVKD.

This clonotype appeared many times. The chain carries TRBV5-1 and TRBJ1-4; D not certain. V dropped 4 bases and J dropped 0 bases, with 10 bases sitting between them. Germline V gives CDR1 SGHRS, CDR2 YFSETQ. CDR3 size: 15 residues. The CDR3 DNA sequence: TGCGCCAGCAGCCCAGGCAGCGCAACTAATGAAAAACTGTTTTTT. Protein: CASSPGSATNEKLFF.

The chain combines TRBV28 with TRBJ2-7, with no clear D. This CDR3 comprises 13 residues. CDR1 is MDHEN, CDR2 SYDVKM, per germline. Trimming removed 9 bases at V and 0 bases at J, with 12 bases between. CDR3 sequence: CASKKGVSYEQYF. For the CDR3, the DNA is TGTGCCAGTAAGAAGGGTGTCTCCTACGAGCAGTACTTC. Full variable domain (rest looked up from reference TRBV28 and TRBJ2-7): DVKVTQSSRYLVKRTGEKVFLECVQDMDHENMFWYRQDPGLGLRLIYFSYDVKMKEKGDIPEGYSVSREKKERFSLILESASTNQTSMYLCASKKGVSYEQYFGPGTRLTVT.